This entry lists 24 T cell receptor beta chains sequenced from one sample in a study of cytomegalovirus exposure and HLA in healthy donors. PCR involved 60 Vbeta and 13 Jbeta primers. Method: immunoSEQ multiplex PCR; TCRdb's copy keeps in-frame clones and lacks some. The table records roughly 120,000 clones, 80% to 85% of them present only once. The sample was PBMCs. The receptor source for this set is a young woman in good health and CMV-seronegative.

The chain carries TRBV12-1 and TRBJ1-2; TRBD1, the D gene given by the table, was not confirmed from the DNA. TRBV12-1 represents a pseudogene. The CDR3 is 18 residues long. The CDR3 DNA reads TGTGCCAGCAGCTCGAAATTAACCCCCGGGACAGGGTACTATGGCTACACCTTC. Residues: CASSSKLTPGTGYYGYTF.

The chain couples TRBV4-3 to TRBJ1-4; 10 positions agree with TRBD1. Trimming took 0 bases from V and 8 from J; bases not matched to a gene: 6. The V gene's germline CDR1 is LGHNA and CDR2 YSLEER. There are 16 residues in the CDR3. In DNA form, the CDR3 reads TGCGCCAGCAGCCAAGATCGGACAGGGGGACGAGAAAAACTGTTTTTT. Encoded protein: CASSQDRTGGREKLFF.

The chain is built from TRBV10-1 and TRBJ2-5; TRBD2 agrees at 9 bases. Gene TRBJ2-7 matches the end of the DNA better, so the J call may be wrong. This CDR3 has 15 residues. The germline V gene has CDR1 WNHNN and CDR2 SYGVQD (reference sequence). The CDR3 nucleotides are TGCGCCAGCAGTGTGACGACTAGCGGCTACTACGAGCAGTACTTC. This encodes CASSVTTSGYYEQYF.

V gene TRBV11-2 combines with J gene TRBJ2-3, with TRBD2 identical over 11 bases. Germline trimming cut 5 bases from V and 11 bases from J; bases unmatched to any gene: 12. The CDR3 spans 15 residues. Per germline, CDR1 SGHAT and CDR2 FQNNGV. The CDR3 nucleotides read TGTGCCAGCAGCCTGCTAGCGGGAGGAGGGAAAAGGCAGTATTTT. Protein: CASSLLAGGGKRQYF.

V usage is TRBV18 and J usage is TRBJ2-5; D gene uncertain. V was shortened by 3 bases and J by 2 bases, with 4 bases between the two germline ends. CDR1 is KGHSH, CDR2 LQKENI, per germline. The CDR3 length is 12 residues. This CDR3 is CASSPNQETQYF. DNA for the CDR3: TGTGCCAGCTCACCCAATCAAGAGACCCAGTACTTC.

Turning to this clone: At one end, the junction sequence differs from germline, possibly due to a read error. The chain joins TRBV27 to TRBJ2-7; D is undetermined. Looked up from germline, CDR1 is MNHEY and CDR2 is SMNVEV (reference sequence). The CDR3 has 13 residues. The CDR3 reads CASSLAKAYERYF. The CDR3 region has the DNA TGTGCCAGCAGTTTAGCCAAGGCTTACGAGCGGTACTTC.

The chain links TRBV10-1 to TRBJ2-7, with 9 bases lining up with TRBD1. This CDR3 is built from 13 residues. Germline CDR1 is WNHNN and CDR2 is SYGVQD (reference sequence). V lost 5 bases, J lost 6 bases, and 5 bases stayed unmatched. CDR3 loop: CASSLDRGAEQYF. In nucleotides, the CDR3 is TGCGCCAGCAGTCTGGACAGGGGCGCCGAGCAGTACTTC.

This chain links TRBV30 with TRBJ1-2; 9 nucleotides line up with TRBD1. Germline CDR1 and CDR2: GTSNPN and SVGIG (reference sequence). The CDR3 runs 14 residues. V lost 1 base to trimming and J lost 1 base; unmatched junction nucleotides: 1. The CDR3 sequence: CAWSGGQGNYGYTF. CDR3 DNA: TGTGCCTGGAGTGGGGGACAGGGTAACTATGGCTACACCTTC.

The CDR3 loop is CASSPLTSGSGGAYEQYF. CDR3 nucleotides: TGTGCCAGCTCACCACTAACTAGCGGGAGTGGGGGAGCCTACGAGCAGTACTTC. The rearrangement joins TRBV18 to TRBJ2-5; 11 bases map to TRBD2. TRBJ2-7 explains the end of the DNA better; the J call may be wrong. Germline CDR1 reads KGHSH; CDR2 reads LQKENI. This CDR3 comprises 18 residues.

This clone appeared a single time. The chain uses TRBV7-9 and TRBJ2-3, with a weak D call TRBD2 (5 bases). This CDR3 is 15 amino acids long. V shed 0 bases and J shed 4 bases, with 11 bases lying between them. Germline CDR1 and CDR2: SEHNR and FQNEAQ (reference sequence). The CDR3 DNA is TGTGCCAGCAGCTTAGCTCTAGCCATCCCAGATACGCAGTATTTT. Its translation is CASSLALAIPDTQYF. Looking up the rest from reference TRBV7-9 and TRBJ2-3 gives the full variable domain: DTGVSQNPRHKITKRGQNVTFRCDPISEHNRLYWYRQTLGQGPEFLTYFQNEAQLEKSRLLSDRFSAERPKGSFSTLEIQRTEQGDSAMYLCASSLALAIPDTQYFGPGTRLTVL.

The chain couples TRBV18 to TRBJ2-2, with TRBD2 as a possible D gene (5 bases). Germline CDR1 is KGHSH and CDR2 is LQKENI. Trimming took off 3 bases at V and 1 base at J, with 21 bases between the two ends. CDR3 length equals 19 residues. The CDR3: CASSPEDRRALLNTGELFF. The CDR3 bases are TGTGCCAGCTCACCCGAAGACCGGCGGGCTCTTCTGAACACCGGGGAGCTGTTTTTT. Variable domain in full (rest from reference TRBV18 and TRBJ2-2): NAGVMQNPRHLVRRRGQEARLRCSPMKGHSHVYWYRQLPEEGLKFMVYLQKENIIDESGMPKERFSAEFPKEGPSILRIQQVVRGDSAAYFCASSPEDRRALLNTGELFFGEGSRLTVL.

The V gene is TRBV2, the J gene TRBJ1-5; 10 nucleotides line up with TRBD1. The CDR3 covers 15 residues. Germline CDR1 reads SNHLY; CDR2 reads FYNNEI. V lost 6 bases and J lost 3; bases outside the gene matches: 5. The CDR3 sequence is CASRDRGLDNQPQHF. The CDR3 DNA is TGTGCCAGCAGGGACAGGGGGTTGGACAATCAGCCCCAGCATTTT.

By its share, this clone is medium-sized. The rearrangement uses TRBV5-4 and TRBJ1-3; tentative D call: TRBD1 (5 bases). The V gene's germline CDR1 is SGHNT and CDR2 YYREEE (reference sequence). The CDR3 is 14 residues long. Deletions cut 1 base from V and 2 bases from J, with 7 bases between. The CDR3 region has the DNA TGTGCCAGCAGCTTGTCAGGGACTGGAAACACCATATATTTT. Its translation is CASSLSGTGNTIYF.

This sequence joins TRBV6-4 and TRBJ2-2; 13 bases are shared with TRBD2. There are 18 residues in the CDR3. Germline loops: CDR1 MRHNA, CDR2 SNTAGT. The trim removed 6 bases at V and 0 bases at J, leaving 7 bases unmatched. DNA for the CDR3: TGTGCCAGCAGCCCCGGACTAGCGGGAGCGGCGAACACCGGGGAGCTGTTTTTT. It yields the protein CASSPGLAGAANTGELFF.

This chain links TRBV4-3 with TRBJ1-1; D is perhaps TRBD1 (6 bases). The CDR3 loop spans 15 amino acids. Trimming removed 0 bases from V and 1 base from J, with 9 bases in between. Germline CDR1 LGHNA, CDR2 YSLEER. The CDR3 DNA reads as TGCGCCAGCAGCCAAGAGAACAGGGCGAACACTGAAGCTTTCTTT. This gives the protein CASSQENRANTEAFF.

The rearrangement joins TRBV7-2 to TRBJ2-3; 7 bases match TRBD2. CDR3 length: 17 amino acids. The junction had 15 bases not matched to a gene; V was cut back by 3 bases and J by 6 bases. The V gene's germline CDR1 is SGHTA and CDR2 FQGNSA. The CDR3 spells CASSFRTRDYPGDTQYF. For the CDR3, the DNA is TGTGCCAGCAGCTTCCGGACTAGGGATTACCCGGGGGATACGCAGTATTTT.

The V gene is TRBV2, the J gene TRBJ1-2, with 7 nucleotides matching TRBD1. J was trimmed by 4 bases and V by 7 bases; bases with no gene match: 9. Germline V gives CDR1 SNHLY, CDR2 FYNNEI. This CDR3 is built from 14 residues. CDR3 DNA sequence: TGTGCCAGCACCGACGGACAGGAACCCTATGGCTACACCTTC. Translation gives CASTDGQEPYGYTF.

This clone has only one observation. The V gene is TRBV6-5, the J gene TRBJ2-1, with D tentatively TRBD2 (5 bases). The CDR3 loop spans 15 amino acids. Per the germline V gene, CDR1 is MNHEY and CDR2 is SVGAGI. V was cut by 7 bases and J by 7 bases, with 20 bases left in between. The CDR3 nucleotides are TGTGCCAGCAAGGGTCCGGGATTAGGATCGAATGAGCAGTTCTTC. This codes for CASKGPGLGSNEQFF.

V and J are TRBV5-1 and TRBJ1-4; D uncertain. The CDR3 extends over 15 amino acids. Germline V gives CDR1 SGHRS, CDR2 YFSETQ. V lost 1 base and J 8 bases, leaving 15 bases between the germline ends. The CDR3 bases are TGCGCCAGCAGCTTGTTCGGGAAAGGGAGGGAAAAACTGTTTTTT. Protein sequence: CASSLFGKGREKLFF.

Here the CDR3 DNA reads TGTGCCAGCTCGTCTCAGGGGAAGGACACTGAAGCTTTCTTT. Its translation: CASSSQGKDTEAFF. V usage is TRBV18 and J usage is TRBJ1-1; D might be TRBD1 (6 bases). V was cut by 6 bases and J by 3 bases, with 14 bases left in between. CDR1 and CDR2 from the germline V gene are KGHSH and LQKENI. This CDR3 comprises 14 residues.

The rearrangement joins TRBV5-1 to TRBJ1-1; 8 nucleotides line up with TRBD1. This CDR3 region has 14 residues. J gave up 4 bases and V 1 base, and 3 bases lay outside the gene matches. CDR1 and CDR2 from the germline V gene are SGHRS and YFSETQ. The CDR3, as DNA: TGCGCCAGCAGCTTGACAGGGGGGGGCACTGAAGCTTTCTTT. Its translation is CASSLTGGGTEAFF.

This clone was observed once. J is TRBJ2-7 and V is TRBV5-6; tentatively, D is TRBD1 (5 bases). V lost 1 base, J lost 4 bases, and 15 bases lay in between. Germline-derived CDR1 and CDR2 are SGHDT and YYEEEE. The CDR3 covers 15 residues. The CDR3 protein is CASSLTPGLLYEQYF. CDR3 bases: TGTGCCAGCAGCTTGACCCCAGGGTTATTATACGAGCAGTACTTC. Full variable domain (outside the CDR3, taken from reference TRBV5-6 and TRBJ2-7): DAGVTQSPTHLIKTRGQQVTLRCSPKSGHDTVSWYQQALGQGPQFIFQYYEEEERQRGNFPDRFSGHQFPNYSSELNVNALLLGDSALYLCASSLTPGLLYEQYFGPGTRLTVT.

The chain uses TRBV19 and TRBJ1-5; D may be TRBD1 (5 bases). Germline CDR1 LNHDA, CDR2 SQIVND (reference sequence). This CDR3 has 15 amino acids. The V end was cut by 4 bases, the J end by 3 bases, with 13 bases between. The CDR3 reads CASSNPGLTNQPQHF. In DNA form, the CDR3 reads TGTGCCAGTAGTAATCCGGGACTCACCAATCAGCCCCAGCATTTT.

This rearrangement joins TRBV30 to TRBJ2-6; TRBD1 might be the D (5 bases). Germline V gives CDR1 GTSNPN, CDR2 SVGIG (reference sequence). V was clipped by 5 bases and J by 0 bases, with 5 bases between them. CDR3 length: 13 amino acids. CDR3 DNA sequence: TGTGCCTGGCAGGGCTCTGGGGCCAACGTCCTGACTTTC. Translating gives CAWQGSGANVLTF.